Shown below are 26 T cell receptor beta chains from a single sample sequenced in a study of CD8+ T cells in alopecia areata. Indicated treatment: oral pan-JAK inhibitor, 5-10 mg twice daily. RNA was extracted and reverse transcribed into cDNA as the sequencing template. TCRdb's table, derived via immunoSEQ multiplex PCR, lists solely in-frame clones and lacks some. Of 200,000 to 250,000 clones listed, roughly three fifths were seen once; the top ten hold more than 0.95%. This sample comprised CD4+ T cells sorted from blood, obtained at week 44, from a patient treated with tofacitinib. All receptors derive from a human donor with alopecia areata.

The rearrangement uses TRBV10-3 and TRBJ1-5; maybe TRBD1 (6 bases). CDR1 and CDR2 (germline): ENHRY, SYGVKD. This CDR3 region has 14 residues. The V and J ends lost 6 bases and 2 bases respectively, with 11 bases between them. The CDR3: CAIRQGMGNQPQHF. In DNA, the CDR3 is TGTGCCATCAGGCAGGGGATGGGCAATCAGCCCCAGCATTTT.

The chain joins TRBV7-2 to TRBJ2-5, with D possibly being TRBD2 (5 bases). The V end was cut by 3 bases, the J end by 2 bases, with 13 bases between. CDR3 size: 15 residues. Germline loops: CDR1 SGHTA, CDR2 FQGNSA. CDR3 sequence (DNA): TGTGCCAGCAGCTTGCAGGCGAGCGGACAAGAGACCCAGTACTTC. Translated: CASSLQASGQETQYF. The full variable domain, its missing parts supplied by reference TRBV7-2 and TRBJ2-5, is GAGVSQSPSNKVTEKGKDVELRCDPISGHTALYWYRQSLGQGLEFLIYFQGNSAPDKSGLPSDRFSAERTGGSVSTLTIQRTQQEDSAVYLCASSLQASGQETQYFGPGTRLLVL.

The CDR3 DNA reads as TGTGCCAGCAGCGTAGAAAGCGGGGGGGCCTTCAATGAGCAGTTCTTC. Its protein product is CASSVESGGAFNEQFF. This sequence joins TRBV9 and TRBJ2-1; 10 nucleotides line up with TRBD2. Germline CDR1 and CDR2: SGDLS and YYNGEE. V trimming: 0 bases; J trimming: 6 bases; junction bases outside the gene matches: 6. This CDR3 has 16 amino acids.

This chain uses TRBV29-1 with TRBJ1-4; D ambiguous. V shed 5 bases and J shed 5 bases, with 15 bases lying between them. Germline V CDR1 and CDR2: SQVTM, ANQGSEA. This CDR3 is 14 amino acids long. CDR3 protein: CSVFLRSNNEKLFF. The CDR3 region has the DNA TGCAGCGTTTTCTTGAGGAGCAACAATGAAAAACTGTTTTTT.

The chain links TRBV15 to TRBJ1-2, with TRBD1 as a possible D gene (5 bases). CDR1 and CDR2 (germline): LNHNV, YYDKDF (reference sequence). The germline V and J ends were trimmed by 0 bases and 7 bases, with 12 bases remaining between them. This CDR3 contains 14 residues. CDR3 residues: CATSRERGLSGYTF. The CDR3 DNA sequence: TGTGCCACCAGCAGAGAAAGGGGACTAAGTGGCTACACCTTC.

CDR3 sequence (DNA): TGTGCCAGCAGCTTAAGAGCCCGACAGACAAACTATGGCTACACCTTC. It specifies CASSLRARQTNYGYTF. V gene TRBV13 combines with J gene TRBJ1-2; weak D call: TRBD1 (5 bases). Trimming took off 2 bases at V and 2 bases at J, with 15 bases between the two ends. Germline loops: CDR1 PRHDT, CDR2 FYEKMQ (reference sequence). CDR3 size: 16 residues.

The table lists this clone with a few counts. The chain has TRBV29-1 and TRBJ2-2; TRBD1 is a possible D gene (6 bases). The CDR3 sequence is 14 residues long. From germline, CDR1 is SQVTM and CDR2 ANQGSEA. Trimming removed 5 bases at V and 0 bases at J, with 10 bases between. The CDR3 sequence: CSVLDRTNTGELFF. CDR3 nucleotides: TGCAGCGTTCTTGACAGGACGAACACCGGGGAGCTGTTTTTT.

Concerning this clone itself: The sample holds other DNA sequences that translate to the same CDR3. V is TRBV29-1 and J is TRBJ2-7, with 8 bases lining up with TRBD1. CDR3 length equals 12 residues. V lost 6 bases and J lost 3; bases outside the gene matches: 4. The germline CDR1 and CDR2 sequences are SQVTM and ANQGSEA. The CDR3 loop reads CSVGQGNYEQYF. CDR3 DNA: TGCAGCGTCGGACAGGGCAACTACGAGCAGTACTTC.

This clone was observed a handful of times. This chain joins TRBV2 and TRBJ2-7, with 9 bases that match TRBD1. The germline V gene has CDR1 SNHLY and CDR2 FYNNEI. V shed 6 bases, J shed 3 bases, and the junction held 9 bases outside the gene matches. The CDR3 is 15 amino acids. The CDR3 is CASRVPGQGLYEQYF. The CDR3 DNA follows: TGTGCCAGCAGAGTACCGGGACAGGGTCTCTACGAGCAGTACTTC.

This chain's CDR3 is CAWSVALDRGYEQYF. The CDR3 DNA reads as TGTGCCTGGAGTGTAGCCCTGGACAGGGGCTACGAGCAGTACTTC. The chain is built from TRBV30 and TRBJ2-7; TRBD1 agrees at 9 bases. Trimming took 0 bases from V and 3 from J; bases not matched to a gene: 6. This CDR3 has 15 residues. Germline V gene lookup returns CDR1 GTSNPN and CDR2 SVGIG (reference sequence).

In this sample, this clone turned up a few times. The rearrangement links TRBV7-3 to TRBJ1-1, with D possibly TRBD1 on 5 matching bases. Trimming stripped 5 bases from V and 0 bases from J, with 7 bases between. Germline CDR1 reads SGHTA; CDR2 reads FQGTGA. The CDR3 covers 13 residues. The DNA for the CDR3 is TGTGCCAGCAGCGACAGCATGAACACTGAAGCTTTCTTT. This encodes CASSDSMNTEAFF.

The chain uses TRBV7-3 and TRBJ2-3, with TRBD2 identical over 15 bases. Germline CDR1 and CDR2: SGHTA and FQGTGA. The trim removed 5 bases at V and 4 bases at J, leaving 4 bases unmatched. The CDR3 totals 16 residues. CDR3 residues: CASSPGLAGGSDTQYF. The CDR3 nucleotides are TGTGCCAGCAGCCCCGGACTAGCGGGGGGGTCAGATACGCAGTATTTT. The variable domain in full, with the rest retrieved from reference TRBV7-3 and TRBJ2-3, is GAGVSQTPSNKVTEKGKYVELRCDPISGHTALYWYRQSLGQGPEFLIYFQGTGAADDSGLPNDRFFAVRPEGSVSTLKIQRTERGDSAVYLCASSPGLAGGSDTQYFGPGTRLTVL.

The chain recombines TRBV4-1 with TRBJ1-5; 7 positions agree with TRBD1. CDR3 size: 15 residues. The trim removed 0 bases at V and 5 bases at J, leaving 4 bases unmatched. Per the germline V gene, CDR1 is MGHRA and CDR2 is YSYEKL. CDR3 nucleotide sequence: TGCGCCAGCAGCCAAGAAGGACAGGCCGATCAGCCCCAGCATTTT. Its protein product is CASSQEGQADQPQHF.

The chain has TRBV27 and TRBJ2-7, with D perhaps TRBD1 (5 bases). V dropped 6 bases and J dropped 3 bases, with 21 bases sitting between them. CDR3 length: 16 amino acids. CDR1 and CDR2 (germline): MNHEY, SMNVEV (reference sequence). CDR3 sequence reads: CASSFHGANSNYEQYF. The DNA of the CDR3 is TGTGCCAGCAGCTTTCATGGGGCCAACTCGAACTACGAGCAGTACTTC.

CDR3 loop: CASSQVGRTGANVLTF. The CDR3 DNA reads TGCGCCAGCAGCCAAGTCGGGCGAACCGGGGCCAACGTCCTGACTTTC. The chain links TRBV4-1 to TRBJ2-6; no firm D call. This CDR3 comprises 16 residues. V gave up 1 base and J gave up 4 bases, with 11 bases separating them. Germline CDR1 reads MGHRA; CDR2 reads YSYEKL.

This chain links TRBV5-1 with TRBJ2-3; D is ambiguous. Between the trimmed V and J ends, which lost 0 bases and 2 bases, there was a span of 7 bases. This CDR3 has 14 amino acids. Germline CDR1 is SGHRS and CDR2 is YFSETQ. The CDR3 sequence is CASSLDLTTDTQYF. The DNA for the CDR3 is TGCGCCAGCAGCTTGGACCTTACCACAGATACGCAGTATTTT.

The V and J genes are TRBV7-9 and TRBJ2-3, with TRBD2 matching 12 bases. Germline-derived CDR1 and CDR2 are SEHNR and FQNEAQ (reference sequence). The J segment lost 0 bases and the V segment lost 5 bases, leaving 3 bases of the junction unmatched. The length of the CDR3 is 16 residues. The CDR3 protein is CASSKGLAGSTDTQYF. Written as DNA, the CDR3 is TGTGCCAGCAGCAAAGGACTAGCGGGGAGCACAGATACGCAGTATTTT.

The table lists this clone with a few counts. This chain joins TRBV2 and TRBJ2-7; D gene uncertain. The CDR3 is 12 amino acids. The ends were cut back, 4 bases at V and 12 bases at J, with 16 bases in the middle. Germline CDR1 reads SNHLY; CDR2 reads FYNNEI. The CDR3, as DNA: TGTGCCAGCAGTGTAAACTCCATTACGTCGTACTTC. Amino acids: CASSVNSITSYF.

The rearrangement uses TRBV29-1 and TRBJ2-3; D call uncertain. In germline, CDR1 is SQVTM, CDR2 ANQGSEA. This CDR3 region has 12 residues. V lost 3 bases, J lost 5 bases, and 9 bases lay in between. In DNA form, the CDR3 reads TGCAGCGTTGATCAGGTTAGAGATACGCAGTATTTT. This gives the protein CSVDQVRDTQYF.

The V and J genes are TRBV30 and TRBJ2-5; 8 bases match TRBD2. The CDR3 runs 12 residues. Germline CDR1 and CDR2: GTSNPN and SVGIG (reference sequence). The trim removed 2 bases at V and 4 bases at J, leaving 0 bases unmatched. The CDR3, as DNA: TGTGCCTGGAGTAGCGGGGGAGAGACCCAGTACTTC. The encoded protein is CAWSSGGETQYF.

Comments on this clone: The sample contains more than one DNA sequence encoding this CDR3. The rearrangement joins TRBV30 to TRBJ1-1; D unresolved. Trimming pared 2 bases from V and 2 bases from J, leaving 9 bases between. This CDR3 contains 13 residues. Germline lookup yields CDR1 GTSNPN and CDR2 SVGIG (reference sequence). CDR3: CAWSPQVNTEAFF. CDR3 DNA: TGTGCCTGGAGTCCTCAGGTAAACACTGAAGCTTTCTTT.

This clone was recorded a few times. The chain carries TRBV11-2 and TRBJ1-1; TRBD1 aligns across 8 bases. CDR3 length equals 14 residues. The germline gives CDR1 SGHAT, CDR2 FQNNGV. V dropped 7 bases and J dropped 0; count of bases not matched to a gene: 4. The DNA of the CDR3 is TGTGCCAGCAATCAGGGGGCTATGAACACTGAAGCTTTCTTT. This encodes CASNQGAMNTEAFF.

This clone showed up just a few times. This sample also contains other DNA sequences that code for the same CDR3. The V call is TRBV14, the J call TRBJ1-1; D perhaps matches TRBD1 (6 bases). Germline CDR1 is SGHDN and CDR2 is FVKESK. The CDR3 totals 14 residues. V gave up 2 bases and J gave up 6 bases, with 13 bases separating them. The CDR3 loop is CASSQTGLGAEAFF. In DNA, the CDR3 is TGTGCCAGCAGCCAAACAGGGTTGGGGGCTGAAGCTTTCTTT.

The chain has TRBV13 and TRBJ1-1, with TRBD1 matching over 7 bases. The CDR3 is 14 amino acids. Germline CDR1 is PRHDT and CDR2 is FYEKMQ (reference sequence). V was clipped by 5 bases and J by 5 bases; unmatched bases: 8. The CDR3 region has the DNA TGTGCCAGCAGCCCGGACAGGAGTCGTACTGAAGCTTTCTTT. It encodes CASSPDRSRTEAFF. Together with reference TRBV13 and TRBJ1-1, the CDR3 gives the full variable domain: AAGVIQSPRHLIKEKRETATLKCYPIPRHDTVYWYQQGPGQDPQFLISFYEKMQSDKGSIPDRFSAQQFSDYHSELNMSSLELGDSALYFCASSPDRSRTEAFFGQGTRLTVV.

The chain is built from TRBV30 and TRBJ1-1; no clear D. CDR1 and CDR2 (germline): GTSNPN, SVGIG (reference sequence). The CDR3 runs to 14 residues. Trimming shortened V by 5 bases and J by 1 base, and 14 bases separated the two germline ends. CDR3 in DNA: TGTGCCTGGGGGGATTACTTTGCGAACACTGAAGCTTTCTTT. Translation gives CAWGDYFANTEAFF. Supplemented by reference TRBV30 and TRBJ1-1, the full variable domain reads SQTIHQWPATLVQPVGSPLSLECTVEGTSNPNLYWYRQAAGRGLQLLFYSVGIGQISSEVPQNLSASRPQDRQFILSSKKLLLSDSGFYLCAWGDYFANTEAFFGQGTRLTVV.

The chain combines TRBV15 with TRBJ2-7; no firm D call. Per the germline V gene, CDR1 is LNHNV and CDR2 is YYDKDF (reference sequence). V was cut by 0 bases and J by 2 bases, with 8 bases left in between. CDR3 length: 14 amino acids. CDR3 DNA sequence: TGTGCCACCAGCAGAGATCGCGGCACCTACGAGCAGTACTTC. Translation gives CATSRDRGTYEQYF. Full variable domain (rest looked up from reference TRBV15 and TRBJ2-7): DAMVIQNPRYQVTQFGKPVTLSCSQTLNHNVMYWYQQKSSQAPKLLFHYYDKDFNNEADTPDNFQSRRPNTSFCFLDIRSPGLGDTAMYLCATSRDRGTYEQYFGPGTRLTVT.